The clone carrying this TCR beta chain turned up a few times. This entry belongs to a study of blood T cell repertoires in COVID-19. Turning to the study itself: Some COVID-19 samples were acute and others convalescent; all came from the United States, Italy and Spain. The cDNA or gDNA used as material had been derived from T cells, B-cell-depleted T cells, or PBMCs.

V lost 4 bases to trimming and J lost 2 bases, with 8 bases between them. CDR3 length equals 13 residues. CDR1 MNHEY and CDR2 SMNVEV come from the germline V gene (reference sequence). Assay: immunoSEQ multiplex PCR; the TCRdb copy retains only in-frame clones and omits some. Of over 300,000 clones in the sample, 70% to 90% were seen once. Sequencing used PBMCs or T cells enriched from blood (not recorded which). The V and J genes are TRBV27 and TRBJ1-1; tentatively, D is TRBD1 (6 bases). The TCR was taken from a woman aged 18-29 years who had recovered from COVID-19. CDR3 bases: TGTGCCAGCAGTTACAGGGTAAACACTGAAGCTTTCTTT. Translated: CASSYRVNTEAFF.